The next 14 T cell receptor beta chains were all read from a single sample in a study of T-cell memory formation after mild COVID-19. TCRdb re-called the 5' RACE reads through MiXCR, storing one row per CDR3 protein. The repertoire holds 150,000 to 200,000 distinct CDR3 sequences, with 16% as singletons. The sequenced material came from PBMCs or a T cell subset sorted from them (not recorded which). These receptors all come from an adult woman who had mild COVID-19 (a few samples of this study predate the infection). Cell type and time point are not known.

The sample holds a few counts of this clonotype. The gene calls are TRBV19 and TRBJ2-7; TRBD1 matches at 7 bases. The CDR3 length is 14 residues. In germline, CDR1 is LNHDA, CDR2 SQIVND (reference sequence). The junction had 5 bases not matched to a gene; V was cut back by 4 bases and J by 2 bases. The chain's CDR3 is CASSTPGQPYEQYF. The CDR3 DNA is TGTGCCAGTAGTACACCGGGACAGCCCTACGAGCAGTACTTC.

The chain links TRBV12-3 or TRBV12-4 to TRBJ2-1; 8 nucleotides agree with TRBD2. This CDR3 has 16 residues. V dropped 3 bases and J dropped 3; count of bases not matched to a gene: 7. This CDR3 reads CASSFGRGGLYNEQFF. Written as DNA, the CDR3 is TGTGCCAGCAGTTTCGGTCGCGGGGGGCTCTACAATGAGCAGTTCTTC.

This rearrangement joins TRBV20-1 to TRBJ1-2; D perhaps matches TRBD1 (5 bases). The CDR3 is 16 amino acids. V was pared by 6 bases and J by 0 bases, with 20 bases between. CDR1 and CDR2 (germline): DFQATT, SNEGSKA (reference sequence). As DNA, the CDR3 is TGCAGTGCCCCATCGACAGCGACGCGGACTAACTATGGCTACACCTTC. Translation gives CSAPSTATRTNYGYTF.

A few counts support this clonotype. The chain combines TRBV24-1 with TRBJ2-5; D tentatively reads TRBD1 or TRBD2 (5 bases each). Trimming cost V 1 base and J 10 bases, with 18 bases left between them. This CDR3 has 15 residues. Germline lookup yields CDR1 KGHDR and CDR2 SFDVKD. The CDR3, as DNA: TGTGCCACCAGTGATTTAGGGACCGCAGGAGTGGGCCAGTACTTC. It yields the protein CATSDLGTAGVGQYF.

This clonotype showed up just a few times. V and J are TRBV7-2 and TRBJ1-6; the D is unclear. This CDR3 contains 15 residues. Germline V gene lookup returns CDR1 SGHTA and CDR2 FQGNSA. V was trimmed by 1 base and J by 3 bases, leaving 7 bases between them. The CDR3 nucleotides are TGTGCCAGCAGCTTAGGAGCCGTCTATAATTCACCCCTCCACTTT. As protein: CASSLGAVYNSPLHF.

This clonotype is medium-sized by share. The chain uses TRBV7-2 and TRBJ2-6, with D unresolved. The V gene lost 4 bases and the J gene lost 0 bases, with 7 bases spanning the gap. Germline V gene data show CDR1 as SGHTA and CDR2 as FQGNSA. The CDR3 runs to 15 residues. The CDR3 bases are TGTGCCAGCAGCTCGACCGGCTCTGGGGCCAACGTCCTGACTTTC. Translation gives CASSSTGSGANVLTF.

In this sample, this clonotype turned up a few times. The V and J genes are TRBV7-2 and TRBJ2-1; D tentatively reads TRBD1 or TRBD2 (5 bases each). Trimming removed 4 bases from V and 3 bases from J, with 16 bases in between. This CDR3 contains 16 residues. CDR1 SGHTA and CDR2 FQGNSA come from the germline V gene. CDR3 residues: CASSSPVAGGYNEQFF. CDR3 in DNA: TGTGCCAGCAGCTCCCCCGTAGCTGGGGGCTACAATGAGCAGTTCTTC.

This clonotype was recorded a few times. CDR3 region: CASSPGGDPAKNIQYF. CDR3 nucleotides: TGTGCCAGCTCTCCCGGGGGGGATCCCGCCAAAAACATTCAGTACTTC. The chain joins TRBV6-2 or TRBV6-3 to TRBJ2-4, with 8 nucleotides matching TRBD2. The CDR3 runs 16 residues. V was clipped by 8 bases and J by 1 base; unmatched bases: 10. Germline CDR1 MNHEY, CDR2 SVGEGT.

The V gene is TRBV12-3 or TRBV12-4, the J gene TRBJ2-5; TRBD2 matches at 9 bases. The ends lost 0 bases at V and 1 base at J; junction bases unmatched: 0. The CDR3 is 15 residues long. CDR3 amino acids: CASSLAAGGQETQYF. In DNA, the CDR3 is TGTGCCAGCAGTTTAGCAGCGGGGGGCCAAGAGACCCAGTACTTC.

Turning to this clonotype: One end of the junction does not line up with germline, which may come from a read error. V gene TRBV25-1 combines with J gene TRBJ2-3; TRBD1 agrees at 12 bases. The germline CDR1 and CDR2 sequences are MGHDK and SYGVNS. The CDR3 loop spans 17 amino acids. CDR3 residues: CASSELGGTGGTDTQYF. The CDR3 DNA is TGTGCCAGCAGTGAATTAGGGGGGACAGGGGGCACAGATACACAGTATTTT. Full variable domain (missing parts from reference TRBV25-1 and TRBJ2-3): EADIYQTPRYLVIGTGKKITLECSQTMGHDKMYWYQQDPGMELHLIHYSYGVNSTEKGDLSSESTVSRIRTEHFPLTLESARPSHTSQYLCASSELGGTGGTDTQYFGPGTRLTVL.

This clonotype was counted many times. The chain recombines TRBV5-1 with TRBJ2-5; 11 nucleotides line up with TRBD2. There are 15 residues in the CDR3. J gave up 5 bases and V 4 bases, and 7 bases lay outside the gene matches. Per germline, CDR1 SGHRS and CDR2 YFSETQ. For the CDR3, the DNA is TGCGCCAGCAGCGGCGGACTAGCGGGCCGGGAGACCCAGTACTTC. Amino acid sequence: CASSGGLAGRETQYF.

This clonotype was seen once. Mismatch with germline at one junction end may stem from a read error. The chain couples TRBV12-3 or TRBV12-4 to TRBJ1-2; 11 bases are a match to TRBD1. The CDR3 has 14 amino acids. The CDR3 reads CASSLGQGAGGYTF. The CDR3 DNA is TGTGCCAGCAGCTTAGGACAGGGGGCCGGTGGCTACACCTTC.

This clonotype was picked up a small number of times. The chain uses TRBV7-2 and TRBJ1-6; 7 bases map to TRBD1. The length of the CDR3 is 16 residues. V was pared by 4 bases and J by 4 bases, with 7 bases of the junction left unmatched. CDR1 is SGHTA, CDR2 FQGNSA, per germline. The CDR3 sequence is CASSSTGNVYNSPLHF. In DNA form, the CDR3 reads TGTGCCAGCAGCTCGACAGGGAACGTGTATAATTCACCCCTCCACTTT.

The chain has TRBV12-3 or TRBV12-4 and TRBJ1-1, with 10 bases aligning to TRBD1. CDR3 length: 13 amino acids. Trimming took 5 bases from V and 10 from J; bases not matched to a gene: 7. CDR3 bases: TGTGCCAGCAGTGGACACGGGACAGGGGCAGCTTTCTTT. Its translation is CASSGHGTGAAFF.